The clone carrying this TCR beta chain was seen many times. TCRdb processed the 5' RACE reads anew with MiXCR; each CDR3 protein has one entry. The table has about 92,000 distinct CDR3 sequences, approximately 9% seen once. This entry belongs to a study of CD8 T cells in ankylosing spondylitis. Germline CDR1 is LNHNV and CDR2 is YYDKDF (reference sequence). The CDR3 covers 16 residues. V lost 5 bases and J lost 0; bases outside the gene matches: 9. The chain recombines TRBV15 with TRBJ2-7, with 8 positions matching TRBD2. The sequencing input was blood, either unsorted or a sorted T cell fraction (not recorded which). This clonotype originated in a male donor with ankylosing spondylitis or in good health (not recorded which). CDR3 bases: TGTGCCACCAGCGATCCTCCGCTAGCGGGCTCCTACGAGCAGTACTTC. Translated: CATSDPPLAGSYEQYF.